The rows below give T cell receptor beta chains drawn from one sample of a study of Ad26.COV2.S vaccination and SARS-CoV-2 variants. Assay: immunoSEQ multiplex PCR; the TCRdb copy retains only in-frame clones and omits some. The sample shows around 340,000 clones, around nine tenths of them seen only once. Source: peripheral blood, taken in a trial of Ad26.COV2.S vaccine versus placebo. The receptor source for this set is a person between 18 and 59 years old who received the Ad26.COV2.S COVID-19 vaccine or a placebo. Each CDR3 is given without its conserved first and last residue.

cdr3_aa j_call v_call
ASSSSRWSQRGYSYNEQF TRBJ2-1 TRBV4-3
ASSLEQGGNSPLH TRBJ1-6 TRBV7-6
ASSFPLREDYNEQF TRBJ2-1 TRBV27
ASSLLGQGGYEQY TRBJ2-7 TRBV11-2
ASSIQGSQPQH TRBJ1-5 TRBV19
ASSLDRVDLYNEQF TRBJ2-1 TRBV14
ASSSQRDTEAF TRBJ1-1 TRBV5-1
ATLRQLMNTEAF TRBJ1-1 TRBV28
ASTPDGRYTEAF TRBJ1-1 TRBV19
ASSWAGELF TRBJ2-2 TRBV6-5
ASSANSPLH TRBJ1-6 TRBV7-2
AWSVGGKTQY TRBJ2-3 TRBV30
ASSFVGPSGDYEQY TRBJ2-7 TRBV5-4
ASSPGGSYYGYT TRBJ1-2 TRBV7-9
ASRLLAETGELF TRBJ2-2 TRBV6-4
ASSQGQGAGELF TRBJ2-2 TRBV7-9
ASSEGGGPLLEY TRBJ2-4 TRBV6-1
ASSLEGQTEAF TRBJ1-1 TRBV5-1
ASGSGRAETQY TRBJ2-5 TRBV12-5
SASAQFNTEAF TRBJ1-1 TRBV20-1
ASRQQGEVYIQY TRBJ2-4 TRBV6-5
ASSDRGNTEAF TRBJ1-1 TRBV27
ASSPPMNTGELF TRBJ2-2 TRBV18
ASTPRGLGDYEQY TRBJ2-7 TRBV4-1
ATSGPGLGTDTQY TRBJ2-3 TRBV24-1
ASSPPVQGFGQY TRBJ2-3 TRBV28
ASSRDGSFYT TRBJ1-2 TRBV4-3
ATLRGHGELF TRBJ2-2 TRBV15
ASSGGVPDTQY TRBJ2-3 TRBV12-3/TRBV12-4
ASGELGADTQY TRBJ2-3 TRBV6-5
ASSYSRRADTDTQY TRBJ2-3 TRBV6-5
ASSPTQGAGGYT TRBJ1-2 TRBV18
ASSQGVSQGVNTEAF TRBJ1-1 TRBV4-3
ASSPYLAMGGLRGYT TRBJ1-2 TRBV25-1
ASSDEQSQALVAF TRBJ1-1 TRBV18
ASSPDGAGAAGNTIY TRBJ1-3 TRBV18
SVDHGRQTFNYGYT TRBJ1-2 TRBV29-1
ASSYSQGQYEAF TRBJ1-1 TRBV6-5
ASSKVGGVTEAF TRBJ1-1 TRBV21-1
ASSPQRFSGNEQF TRBJ2-1 TRBV27
ASSQDRGANQPQH TRBJ1-5 TRBV2
ASSLRGSGRAGEQF TRBJ2-1 TRBV13
ASSEAGGDIGELF TRBJ2-2 TRBV2
ASSLAGITLGNTIY TRBJ1-3 TRBV5-1
ASSLAREGHT TRBJ1-2 TRBV7-8